This entry lists 3 T cell receptor beta chains sequenced from one sample in a study of shared clonotypes between healthy human individuals. Here immunoSEQ multiplex PCR was the method, and the copy in TCRdb shows in-frame clones only, minus some. The sample has around 480,000 clones, roughly 85% seen once. Sequencing was done on a sample of PBMCs. These receptor sequences come from a woman between 40 and 55 years old in good health. Some clones in this sample may be carry-over from other donors' samples.

The chain combines TRBV4-2 with TRBJ2-1; TRBD1 aligns across 7 bases. Trimming cost V 1 base and J 10 bases; bases outside gene matches: 13. This CDR3 has 16 amino acids. Germline CDR1 LGHNA, CDR2 YNFKEQ. DNA of the CDR3: TGTGCCAGCAGCCAAGTCGCCAGGGGGACCCTCGGGGAGCAGTTCTTC. This encodes CASSQVARGTLGEQFF.

The V gene is TRBV5-6, the J gene TRBJ2-3; D is unclear. The V end lost 0 bases, the J end lost 1 base, and 3 bases lay between the germline ends. The CDR3 is 13 residues long. The germline CDR1 and CDR2 sequences are SGHDT and YYEEEE. For the CDR3, the DNA is TGTGCCAGCAGCTTGGCTGGCACAGATACGCAGTATTTT. It is translated as CASSLAGTDTQYF.

This sequence joins TRBV5-6 and TRBJ1-5; possible D gene TRBD1, 5 bases. This CDR3 is built from 17 residues. Germline values: CDR1 SGHDT, CDR2 YYEEEE. With 3 bases removed from V and 0 bases from J, the gap between germline ends came to 16 bases. The chain's CDR3 is CASSSTGTDYSNQPQHF. The DNA of the CDR3 is TGTGCCAGCAGCTCGACGGGGACCGACTATAGCAATCAGCCCCAGCATTTT. Looking up the rest from reference TRBV5-6 and TRBJ1-5 gives the full variable domain: DAGVTQSPTHLIKTRGQQVTLRCSPKSGHDTVSWYQQALGQGPQFIFQYYEEEERQRGNFPDRFSGHQFPNYSSELNVNALLLGDSALYLCASSSTGTDYSNQPQHFGDGTRLSIL.